This T cell receptor beta chain was profiled in a study of STAT5B mutations in CD4+ large granular lymphocyte leukemia. Control samples were healthy donors' buffy coats. The protocol was immunoSEQ multiplex PCR, while the TCRdb copy is restricted to in-frame clones and leaves out a portion. The sample has roughly 32,000 clones; roughly 72% are singletons. General study points: Patient CD4-sorted repertoires looked more clonal than healthy CD4+ repertoires, even without putative leukemic clones. 8/27 top patient clones versus 2/35 control clones were TRBV06-family. Approximately 25% of private leukemic clonotypes occurred rarely in other patients' non-leukemic repertoires.

J was trimmed by 7 bases and V by 1 base; bases with no gene match: 7. Germline V CDR1 and CDR2: LGHNA, YSLEER. CDR3 length: 15 residues. To note about this clone: The antigen remains undetermined.

The chain combines TRBV4-3 with TRBJ2-1, with 7 bases identical to TRBD2. This clonotype was sampled from a human donor in good health. The sample taken for sequencing was CD4+ T cells from blood buffy coats. CDR3 region: CASSQVSGAGNEQFF. Written as DNA, the CDR3 is TGCGCCAGCAGCCAAGTAAGCGGGGCGGGAAATGAGCAGTTCTTC.